These T cell receptor beta chains were read from a single sample in a study of T cells in Graves' hyperthyroidism and ophthalmopathy. MiXCR was run by TCRdb on the multiplex PCR reads, yielding one entry per CDR3 protein. The sample carries under 350,000 distinct CDR3 sequences, 21% recorded once. Sequenced sample: blood. Source of these receptors: a woman aged 45-60 years with Graves' hyperthyroidism. The CDR3 runs from the conserved cysteine through the conserved F or W. The order of the fields is D gene, V gene, clone size, J gene, CDR3 DNA, CDR3 protein. A D gene is named only where the DNA matches it firmly. Part of the rows lack a size; the others show once, few, many or a class for expanded clones.

d_gene: TRBD1
v_gene: TRBV7-9
abundance: many
j_gene: TRBJ2-5
CDR3nt: TGTGCCAGCAGCTTTCCGGGACAGGAGAAGGGGGAGACCCAGTACTTC
CDR3aa: CASSFPGQEKGETQYF

d_gene: TRBD1
v_gene: TRBV28
abundance: many
j_gene: TRBJ1-2
CDR3nt: TGTGCCAGCCAAACCGGCGGGACAGGCCCCTATGGCTACACCTTC
CDR3aa: CASQTGGTGPYGYTF

d_gene: .
v_gene: TRBV7-2
abundance: few
j_gene: TRBJ2-7
CDR3nt: TGTGCCAGCAGCCCGTTTGGCAGGGTTGGTTCCTACGAGCAGTACTTC
CDR3aa: CASSPFGRVGSYEQYF

d_gene: .
v_gene: TRBV28
abundance: .
j_gene: TRBJ1-4
CDR3nt: TGTGCCAGCAGTTTATTGGTATATACAGGGCTGACTAATGAAAAACTGTTTTTT
CDR3aa: CASSLLVYTGLTNEKLFF

d_gene: TRBD1
v_gene: TRBV28
abundance: many
j_gene: TRBJ1-3
CDR3nt: TGTGCCAGCAGGAGCAGGGGGCTCTCTGGAAACACCATATATTTT
CDR3aa: CASRSRGLSGNTIYF

d_gene: .
v_gene: TRBV6-1
abundance: many
j_gene: TRBJ1-2
CDR3nt: TGTGCCAGCAGTGAAATCGGAGGCCCGTACGGCTACACCTTC
CDR3aa: CASSEIGGPYGYTF

d_gene: .
v_gene: TRBV5-1
abundance: few
j_gene: TRBJ2-1
CDR3nt: TGCGCCAGCACCCGGGACTTTAGCTCCTACAATGAGCAGTTCTTC
CDR3aa: CASTRDFSSYNEQFF

d_gene: .
v_gene: TRBV2
abundance: .
j_gene: TRBJ1-1
CDR3nt: TGTGCCAGCAGTGGAATTAACACTGAAGCTTTCTTT
CDR3aa: CASSGINTEAFF

d_gene: TRBD1
v_gene: TRBV20-1
abundance: many
j_gene: TRBJ1-3
CDR3nt: TGCAGTGCTAGTTCGGGACAGGGGATTAAAAACACCATATATTTT
CDR3aa: CSASSGQGIKNTIYF

d_gene: .
v_gene: TRBV6-1
abundance: few
j_gene: TRBJ2-7
CDR3nt: TGTGCCATCACCTACGAGCAGTACTTC
CDR3aa: CAITYEQYF

d_gene: TRBD2
v_gene: TRBV19
abundance: many
j_gene: TRBJ2-1
CDR3nt: TGTGCCAGTAGTAGGCGGGAGCCCTTCGGAAATGAGCAGTTCTTC
CDR3aa: CASSRREPFGNEQFF

d_gene: .
v_gene: TRBV11-3
abundance: .
j_gene: TRBJ2-1
CDR3nt: TGTGCCTGGATAAGCGACAATGAGCAGTTCTTC
CDR3aa: CAWISDNEQFF

d_gene: .
v_gene: TRBV2
abundance: many
j_gene: TRBJ2-3
CDR3nt: TGTGCCAGCAGCGGAGTGGCGGTCCGCACAGATACGCAGTATTTT
CDR3aa: CASSGVAVRTDTQYF

d_gene: .
v_gene: TRBV24-1
abundance: .
j_gene: TRBJ1-1
CDR3nt: TGTGCCACCAGTGTCCATTGGGGGATCGACAGAGCCACTGAAGCTTTCTTT
CDR3aa: CATSVHWGIDRATEAFF

d_gene: .
v_gene: TRBV29-1
abundance: many
j_gene: TRBJ1-1
CDR3nt: TGCAGCGTTTGGAGGAACACTGAAGCTTTCTTT
CDR3aa: CSVWRNTEAFF

d_gene: .
v_gene: TRBV10-3
abundance: .
j_gene: TRBJ2-2
CDR3nt: TGTGCCATCAGTGCTCGCGGAGGCGAAAACACCGGGGAGCTGTTTTTT
CDR3aa: CAISARGGENTGELFF

d_gene: TRBD2
v_gene: TRBV3-1
abundance: many
j_gene: TRBJ2-3
CDR3nt: TGTGCCAGCAGCCAATATAGTAGATCGGGACTAGAACCAGATACGCAGTATTTT
CDR3aa: CASSQYSRSGLEPDTQYF

d_gene: .
v_gene: TRBV28
abundance: many
j_gene: TRBJ2-2
CDR3nt: TGTGCCAGCAGGGGAAGCGGACCCAGTGCCACCGGGGAGCTGTTTTTT
CDR3aa: CASRGSGPSATGELFF

d_gene: .
v_gene: TRBV2
abundance: many
j_gene: TRBJ1-1
CDR3nt: TGTGCCGGAACAGAGCAGAACACTGAAGCTTTCTTT
CDR3aa: CAGTEQNTEAFF

d_gene: .
v_gene: TRBV20-1
abundance: many
j_gene: TRBJ1-6
CDR3nt: TGCAGTGCTAGGGGCAGGGGTGGGGATAATTCACCCCTCCACTTT
CDR3aa: CSARGRGGDNSPLHF

d_gene: TRBD1
v_gene: TRBV28
abundance: medium-sized
j_gene: TRBJ1-1
CDR3nt: TGTGCCAGCAGGGGGACAGGGAGGAACACTGAAGCTTTCTTT
CDR3aa: CASRGTGRNTEAFF

d_gene: .
v_gene: TRBV19
abundance: .
j_gene: TRBJ2-2
CDR3nt: TGTGCCAGTAGGAAAGGACAGAATACCGGGGAGCTGTTTTTT
CDR3aa: CASRKGQNTGELFF

d_gene: .
v_gene: TRBV29-1
abundance: many
j_gene: TRBJ1-1
CDR3nt: TGCAGCGTTGCCTCCCAGGGAGCTTTCTTT
CDR3aa: CSVASQGAFF

d_gene: .
v_gene: TRBV6-5
abundance: .
j_gene: TRBJ2-1
CDR3nt: TGTGCCAGCAGTTACTCGACAAAGATTTACGCCTACAATGAGCAGTTCTTC
CDR3aa: CASSYSTKIYAYNEQFF

d_gene: .
v_gene: TRBV10-2
abundance: .
j_gene: TRBJ1-5
CDR3nt: TGCGCCAGCAGTGACCAGGGGTATCAGCCCCAGCATTTT
CDR3aa: CASSDQGYQPQHF

d_gene: .
v_gene: TRBV20-1
abundance: .
j_gene: TRBJ2-3
CDR3nt: TGCAGTGCTGGGGACAGGTGGGGGGGCCGGGGCCCAGATACGCAGTATTTT
CDR3aa: CSAGDRWGGRGPDTQYF

d_gene: TRBD1
v_gene: TRBV5-5
abundance: .
j_gene: TRBJ1-5
CDR3nt: TGTGCCAGCAGCTTCGTGGGACAGGCCAATCAGCCCCAGCATTTT
CDR3aa: CASSFVGQANQPQHF

d_gene: .
v_gene: TRBV28
abundance: many
j_gene: TRBJ2-7
CDR3nt: TGTGCCAGCAGCGGGGGCGGGGTGAGCTCCTACGAGCAGTACTTC
CDR3aa: CASSGGGVSSYEQYF

d_gene: .
v_gene: TRBV18
abundance: few
j_gene: TRBJ1-2
CDR3nt: TGTGCCAGCTCACCCAGCTCGAGACAGCACTATGGCTACACCTTC
CDR3aa: CASSPSSRQHYGYTF

d_gene: .
v_gene: TRBV20-1
abundance: .
j_gene: TRBJ1-2
CDR3nt: TGCAGTGCTCTATTCGGAGGCTACACCTTC
CDR3aa: CSALFGGYTF